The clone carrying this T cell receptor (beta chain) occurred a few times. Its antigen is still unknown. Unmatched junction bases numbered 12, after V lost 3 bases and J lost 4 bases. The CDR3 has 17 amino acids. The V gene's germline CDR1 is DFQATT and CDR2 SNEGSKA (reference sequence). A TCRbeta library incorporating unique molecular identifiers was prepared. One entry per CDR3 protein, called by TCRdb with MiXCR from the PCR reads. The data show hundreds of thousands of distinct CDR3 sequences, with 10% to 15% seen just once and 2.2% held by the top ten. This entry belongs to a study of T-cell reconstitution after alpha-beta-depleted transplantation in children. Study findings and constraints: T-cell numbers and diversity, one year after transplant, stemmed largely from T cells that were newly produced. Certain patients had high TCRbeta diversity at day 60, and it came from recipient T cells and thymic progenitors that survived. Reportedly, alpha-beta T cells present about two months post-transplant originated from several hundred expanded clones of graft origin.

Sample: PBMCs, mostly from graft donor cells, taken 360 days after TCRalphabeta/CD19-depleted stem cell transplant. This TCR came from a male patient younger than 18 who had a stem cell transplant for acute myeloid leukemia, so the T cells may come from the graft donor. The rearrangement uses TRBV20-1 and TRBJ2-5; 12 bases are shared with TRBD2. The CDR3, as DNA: TGCAGTGCTAGGGCTAGCGGGAGGGCTAGTCGAGGAGAGACCCAGTACTTC. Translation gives CSARASGRASRGETQYF.